The 2 T cell receptor beta chains listed next were all sequenced from one sample in a study of blood T cell repertoires in COVID-19 (dated by TCRdb to 2018 to 2021). Receptor amplification or capture employed the immunoSEQ multiplex PCR assay. The clones in this table, taken by TCRdb from immuneACCESS, are in-frame only. Not every clone is retained; where verified, under half of the shortfall comes from an unresolved V gene, and the cause of the rest is unknown. Present in this sample are tens of thousands of clones, roughly 80% of which were seen just once. The leading ten clones occupy 2% to 3% of the sample. The material sequenced was peripheral blood. These receptors were obtained from a man over 45 with acute or convalescent COVID-19.

The chain is built from TRBV5-1 and TRBJ2-7, with 12 bases that match TRBD2. Trimming at V came to 4 bases and at J to 3 bases, leaving 5 bases not matched to a gene. CDR1 and CDR2 (germline): SGHRS, YFSETQ. The CDR3 runs to 15 residues. CDR3 in amino acids: CASSRTSGTGYEQYF. CDR3 bases: TGCGCCAGCAGCAGGACTAGCGGGACGGGCTACGAGCAGTACTTC.

This clone came up a few times. The V gene is TRBV7-2, the J gene TRBJ2-2; 8 bases align to TRBD1. The CDR3 has 16 amino acids. Per germline, CDR1 SGHTA and CDR2 FQGNSA. The V and J ends lost 5 bases and 7 bases, in that order; junction bases with no gene match: 12. The CDR3 nucleotides are TGTGCCAGCAGCCCGATGGGACAGGTCGTTGTCGGGGAGCTGTTTTTT. As protein: CASSPMGQVVVGELFF.